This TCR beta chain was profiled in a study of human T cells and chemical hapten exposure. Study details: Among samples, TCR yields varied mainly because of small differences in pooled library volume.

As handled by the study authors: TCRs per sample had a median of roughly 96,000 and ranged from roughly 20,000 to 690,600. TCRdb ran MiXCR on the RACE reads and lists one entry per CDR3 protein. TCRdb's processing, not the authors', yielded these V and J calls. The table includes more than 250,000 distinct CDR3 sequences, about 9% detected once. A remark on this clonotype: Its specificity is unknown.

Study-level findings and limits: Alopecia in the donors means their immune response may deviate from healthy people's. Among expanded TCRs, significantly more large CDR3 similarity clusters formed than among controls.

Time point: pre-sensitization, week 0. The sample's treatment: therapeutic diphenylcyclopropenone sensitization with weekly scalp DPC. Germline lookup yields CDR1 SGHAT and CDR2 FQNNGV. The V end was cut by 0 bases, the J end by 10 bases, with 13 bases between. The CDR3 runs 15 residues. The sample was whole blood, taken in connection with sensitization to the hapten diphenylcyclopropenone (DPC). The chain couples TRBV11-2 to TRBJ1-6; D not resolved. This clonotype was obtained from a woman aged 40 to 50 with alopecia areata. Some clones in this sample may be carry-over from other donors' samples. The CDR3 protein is CASSLDWSARSPLHF. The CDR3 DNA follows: TGTGCCAGCAGCTTAGATTGGTCGGCACGGTCACCCCTCCACTTT.